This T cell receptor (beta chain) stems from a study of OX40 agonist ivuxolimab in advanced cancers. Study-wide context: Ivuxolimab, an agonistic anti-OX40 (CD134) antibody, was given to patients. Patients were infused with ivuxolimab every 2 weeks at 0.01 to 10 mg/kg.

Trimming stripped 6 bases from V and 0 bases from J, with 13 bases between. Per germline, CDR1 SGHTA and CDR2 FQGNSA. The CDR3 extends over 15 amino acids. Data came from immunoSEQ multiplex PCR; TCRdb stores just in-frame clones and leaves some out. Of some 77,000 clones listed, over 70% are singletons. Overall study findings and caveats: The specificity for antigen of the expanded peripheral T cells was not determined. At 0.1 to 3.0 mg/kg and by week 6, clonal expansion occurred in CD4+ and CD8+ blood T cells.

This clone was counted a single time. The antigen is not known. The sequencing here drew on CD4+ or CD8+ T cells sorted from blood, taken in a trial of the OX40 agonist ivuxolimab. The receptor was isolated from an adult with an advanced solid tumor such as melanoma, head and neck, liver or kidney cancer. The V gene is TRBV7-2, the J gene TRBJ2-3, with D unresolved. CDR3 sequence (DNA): TGTGCCAGCAGTCCCTCCGGTTATAGCACAGATACGCAGTATTTT. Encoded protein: CASSPSGYSTDTQYF. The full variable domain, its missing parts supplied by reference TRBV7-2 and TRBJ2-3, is GAGVSQSPSNKVTEKGKDVELRCDPISGHTALYWYRQSLGQGLEFLIYFQGNSAPDKSGLPSDRFSAERTGGSVSTLTIQRTQQEDSAVYLCASSPSGYSTDTQYFGPGTRLTVL.